This T cell receptor beta chain was sequenced in a study of blood T cell repertoires in COVID-19. The overall study: Samples representing acute and convalescent COVID-19 were sourced from the United States, Italy and Spain. The analysed material was cDNA or gDNA that came from T cells, B-cell-depleted T cells, or PBMCs.

In the authors' methods: For nucleated cells, counts were estimated from reference gene primer amplification. The assay was immunoSEQ multiplex PCR, and TCRdb's table has in-frame clones only and misses some. That table gives V, J and clone size, and the DNA gave D and trimming. The data hold approximately 100,000 clones, with around 80% observed a single time. This clone was seen a handful of times. Germline V CDR1 and CDR2: ENHRY, SYGVKD. The CDR3 totals 14 residues. J was trimmed by 0 bases and V by 7 bases; bases with no gene match: 6. The clonotype was recovered from a man aged 65-85 years with acute or convalescent COVID-19. The sample comprised peripheral blood. V and J are TRBV10-3 and TRBJ2-7; 7 bases match TRBD1. The CDR3 DNA sequence: TGTGCCATCACCGGGACAGACCGCTCCTACGAGCAGTACTTC. This translates into CAITGTDRSYEQYF.